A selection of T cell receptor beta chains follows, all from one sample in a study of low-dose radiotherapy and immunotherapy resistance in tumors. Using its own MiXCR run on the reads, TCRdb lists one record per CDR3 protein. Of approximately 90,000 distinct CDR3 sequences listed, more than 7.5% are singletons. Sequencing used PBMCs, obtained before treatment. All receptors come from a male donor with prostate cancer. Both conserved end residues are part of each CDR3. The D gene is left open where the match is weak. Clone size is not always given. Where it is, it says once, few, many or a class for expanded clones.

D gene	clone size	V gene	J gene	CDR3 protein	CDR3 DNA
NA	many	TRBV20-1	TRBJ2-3	CSAVPGGTDTQYF	TGCAGTGCTGTACCCGGGGGCACAGATACGCAGTATTTT
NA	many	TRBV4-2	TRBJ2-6	CASSQESGTGANVLTF	TGTGCCAGCAGCCAAGAGTCAGGGACTGGGGCCAACGTCCTGACTTTC
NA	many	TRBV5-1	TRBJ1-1	CASSLNWGGTEAFF	TGCGCCAGCAGCTTGAACTGGGGGGGGACTGAAGCTTTCTTT
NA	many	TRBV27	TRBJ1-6	CASTRSSYNSPLHF	TGTGCCAGCACTCGAAGCTCCTATAATTCACCCCTCCACTTT
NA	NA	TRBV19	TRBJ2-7	CASSIARTDYEQYF	TGTGCCAGTAGTATAGCCAGGACTGACTACGAGCAGTACTTC
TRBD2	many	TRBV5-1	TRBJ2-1	CASSTGLAGEGEQFF	TGCGCCAGCAGCACAGGACTAGCGGGGGAGGGTGAGCAGTTCTTC
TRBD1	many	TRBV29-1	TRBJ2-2	CSAIRDRATGELFF	TGCAGCGCGATCCGGGACAGAGCGACCGGGGAGCTGTTTTTT
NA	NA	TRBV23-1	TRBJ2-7	CASSPVLQTSYEQYF	TGCGCCAGCAGTCCCGTTTTGCAGACGAGCTACGAGCAGTACTTC
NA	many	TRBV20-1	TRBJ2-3	CSARAVDSGNTDTQYF	TGCAGTGCTAGAGCCGTCGATAGCGGAAACACAGATACGCAGTATTTT
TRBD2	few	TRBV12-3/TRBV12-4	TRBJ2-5	CASSRRVGTSDIKTQYF	TGTGCCAGCAGCCGGAGGGTTGGGACTAGCGATATAAAGACCCAGTACTTC
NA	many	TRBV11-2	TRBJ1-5	CASSRGRTNQPQHF	TGTGCCAGCAGCCGCGGACGGACGAATCAGCCCCAGCATTTT
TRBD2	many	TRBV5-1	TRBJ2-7	CASSLAGGEQYF	TGCGCCAGCAGCTTGGCGGGAGGCGAGCAGTACTTC
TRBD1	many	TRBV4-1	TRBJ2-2	CASSHRDSSGELFF	TGCGCCAGCAGCCATCGGGACAGTTCCGGGGAGCTGTTTTTT
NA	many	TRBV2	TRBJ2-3	CASRLPGGDTQYF	TGTGCCAGCAGGCTCCCCGGGGGAGATACGCAGTATTTT
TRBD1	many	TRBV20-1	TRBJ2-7	CSASPGQGDTYEQYF	TGCAGTGCTAGCCCGGGACAGGGCGACACCTACGAGCAGTACTTC
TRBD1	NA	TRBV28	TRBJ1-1	CASSPTGGTEAFF	TGTGCCAGCAGTCCCACAGGGGGCACTGAAGCTTTCTTT
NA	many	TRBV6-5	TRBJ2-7	CASSYTPTAGTHEQYF	TGTGCCAGCAGTTACACTCCGACTGCAGGGACTCACGAGCAGTACTTC
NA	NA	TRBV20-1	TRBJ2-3	CSVPGPGSTDTQYF	TGCAGTGTCCCCGGGCCTGGTAGTACAGATACGCAGTATTTT
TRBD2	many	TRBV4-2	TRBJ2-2	CASSQDTMLAGGPRELFF	TGTGCCAGCAGCCAAGATACGATGCTAGCGGGAGGGCCCAGGGAGCTGTTTTTT
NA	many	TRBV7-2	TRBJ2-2	CASSLNSSPGELFF	TGTGCCAGCAGCTTAAACTCCTCCCCCGGGGAGCTGTTTTTT
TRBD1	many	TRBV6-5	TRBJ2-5	CASGSGTGRGETQYF	TGTGCCAGCGGGTCCGGGACAGGGCGAGGAGAGACCCAGTACTTC
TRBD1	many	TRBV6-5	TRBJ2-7	CASRTNGQGAFEQYF	TGTGCCAGCAGGACCAATGGACAGGGGGCGTTCGAGCAGTACTTC
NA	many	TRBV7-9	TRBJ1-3	CASSLAAPSGNTIYF	TGTGCCAGCAGCTTAGCAGCGCCCTCTGGAAACACCATATATTTT
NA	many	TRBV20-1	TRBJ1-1	CSARVPNTEAFF	TGCAGTGCTAGAGTTCCGAACACTGAAGCTTTCTTT
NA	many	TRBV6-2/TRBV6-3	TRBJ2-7	CASGQTYEQYF	TGTGCCAGCGGACAAACCTACGAGCAGTACTTC
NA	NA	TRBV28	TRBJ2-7	CASSFVGGGTYEQYF	TGTGCCAGCAGTTTCGTTGGGGGCGGTACCTACGAGCAGTACTTC
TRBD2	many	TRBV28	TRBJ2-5	CASSYLHSGFQETQYF	TGTGCCAGCAGTTATCTTCATAGCGGGTTTCAAGAGACCCAGTACTTC
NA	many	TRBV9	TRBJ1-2	CASSVAGNYGYTF	TGTGCCAGCAGCGTAGCGGGGAACTATGGCTACACCTTC
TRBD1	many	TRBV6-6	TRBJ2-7	CASSYPSTGGSYEQYF	TGTGCCAGCAGTTACCCCTCGACAGGGGGCTCCTACGAGCAGTACTTC
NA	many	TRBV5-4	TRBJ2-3	CASSVMGEDTQYF	TGTGCCAGCAGCGTCATGGGAGAAGATACGCAGTATTTT
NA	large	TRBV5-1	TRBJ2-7	CASSTKTGMTSEGFREQYF	TGCGCCAGCAGCACGAAGACAGGGATGACTAGCGAAGGGTTCCGCGAGCAGTACTTC
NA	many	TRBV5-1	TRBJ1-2	CASSLGGHYGYTF	TGCGCCAGCAGCTTGGGGGGGCACTATGGCTACACCTTC
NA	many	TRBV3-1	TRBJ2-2	CASSQVLLNTGELFF	TGTGCCAGCAGCCAAGTTCTTCTAAACACCGGGGAGCTGTTTTTT
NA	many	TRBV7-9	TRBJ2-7	CASEPWGQDEQYF	TGTGCCAGCGAACCTTGGGGGCAGGACGAGCAGTACTTC
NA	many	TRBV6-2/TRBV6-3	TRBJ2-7	CASSGRDEQYF	TGTGCCAGCAGTGGCAGGGACGAGCAGTACTTC
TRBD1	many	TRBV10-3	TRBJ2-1	CASFTGGADNEQFF	TGTGCCTCCTTCACAGGGGGCGCCGACAATGAGCAGTTCTTC
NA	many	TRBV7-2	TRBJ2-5	CASSLAILGAQETQYF	TGTGCCAGCAGCTTAGCGATTTTAGGGGCGCAGGAGACCCAGTACTTC
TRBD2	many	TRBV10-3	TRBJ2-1	CAIGRPGGFDEQFF	TGTGCCATCGGTCGTCCGGGAGGGTTCGATGAGCAGTTCTTC